These 29 T cell receptor beta chains came from one sample sequenced in a study of blood T cell repertoires in COVID-19. Only in-frame clones appear in the TCRdb table, and some are missing; sequencing was by immunoSEQ multiplex PCR. This table has about 50,000 clones, around 85% appearing once. Material for sequencing was peripheral blood. The receptors originated from a man aged 55 to 70 with acute or convalescent COVID-19.

The genes are TRBV19 and TRBJ1-6; D remains unclear. Germline lookup yields CDR1 LNHDA and CDR2 SQIVND (reference sequence). CDR3 length: 15 residues. The V end lost 4 bases, the J end lost 11 bases, and 18 bases lay between the germline ends. The DNA of the CDR3 is TGTGCCAGTAGTAGCCGGGAGAAAATAACGGCACCCCTCCACTTT. This codes for CASSSREKITAPLHF.

This sequence joins TRBV27 and TRBJ2-5; TRBD2 aligns across 8 bases. The CDR3 spans 16 residues. Germline V gene data show CDR1 as MNHEY and CDR2 as SMNVEV (reference sequence). Trimming took 5 bases from V and 4 from J; bases not matched to a gene: 12. This CDR3 is CASSPSPGGTVETQYF. The CDR3 DNA reads TGTGCCAGCAGTCCAAGCCCGGGAGGGACCGTAGAGACCCAGTACTTC.

The genes are TRBV27 and TRBJ2-3; the D gene is possibly TRBD2 (6 bases). The V gene lost 6 bases and the J gene lost 0 bases, with 19 bases spanning the gap. The length of the CDR3 is 17 residues. CDR1 is MNHEY and CDR2 is SMNVEV in the germline V gene (reference sequence). DNA of the CDR3: TGTGCCAGCAGGGGGGGAGATTGCTGTACTAGCACAGATACGCAGTATTTT. Amino acids: CASRGGDCCTSTDTQYF.

The chain joins TRBV29-1 to TRBJ1-2, with 7 bases identical to TRBD1. This CDR3 has 11 amino acids. Germline loops: CDR1 SQVTM, CDR2 ANQGSEA. Germline trimming cut 4 bases from V and 4 bases from J; bases unmatched to any gene: 0. CDR3 region: CSVGDSYGYTF. The CDR3 nucleotides are TGCAGCGTTGGGGACAGCTATGGCTACACCTTC. The full variable domain, rest sourced from reference TRBV29-1 and TRBJ1-2, is SAVISQKPSRDICQRGTSLTIQCQVDSQVTMMFWYRQQPGQSLTLIATANQGSEATYESGFVIDKFPISRPNLTFSTLTVSNMSPEDSSIYLCSVGDSYGYTFGSGTRLTVV.

This rearrangement joins TRBV13 to TRBJ2-1; D is perhaps TRBD1 (5 bases). CDR3 length equals 15 residues. The ends were cut back, 5 bases at V and 6 bases at J, with 17 bases in the middle. From germline, CDR1 is PRHDT and CDR2 FYEKMQ (reference sequence). In nucleotides, the CDR3 is TGTGCCAGCAGCCAAGGGGCAGATTACTTCAATGAGCAGTTCTTC. The encoded protein is CASSQGADYFNEQFF.

The chain employs TRBV4-1 and TRBJ2-2, with TRBD2 identical over 10 bases. The V gene end was trimmed by 4 bases and the J gene end by 5 bases; junction bases not matched to a gene: 10. The CDR3 contains 17 residues. Germline lookup yields CDR1 MGHRA and CDR2 YSYEKL. CDR3 DNA sequence: TGCGCCAGCAGCCTGTTTGGGCTAGCGGGAGAAACCGGGGAGCTGTTTTTT. It yields the protein CASSLFGLAGETGELFF.

The rearrangement joins TRBV28 to TRBJ1-2; D remains ambiguous. The CDR3 spans 15 residues. V lost 6 bases and J lost 0, with 14 bases in between. Germline V CDR1 and CDR2: MDHEN, SYDVKM. This CDR3 is CASSLPSRANYGYTF. The CDR3 DNA reads TGTGCCAGCAGCCTCCCCTCGCGAGCTAACTATGGCTACACCTTC.

The CDR3 DNA reads as TGTGCCAGCAGCCAAGGGGATCAGGGTAAAGGTCAGCCCCAGCATTTT. Its translation is CASSQGDQGKGQPQHF. The chain recombines TRBV4-2 with TRBJ1-5, with a tentative D call TRBD1 (5 bases). This CDR3 spans 16 amino acids. Trimming shortened V by 1 base and J by 6 bases, and 16 bases separated the two germline ends. Per the germline V gene, CDR1 is LGHNA and CDR2 is YNFKEQ.

This clone was observed a single time. The chain has TRBV29-1 and TRBJ1-1, with a possible D match to TRBD1 (6 bases). The CDR3 contains 13 residues. V lost 1 base to trimming and J lost 1 base, with 7 bases between them. Germline V gene data show CDR1 as SQVTM and CDR2 as ANQGSEA. CDR3 coding DNA: TGCAGCGTTGAAGCAGGGGAGAACACTGAAGCTTTCTTT. This encodes CSVEAGENTEAFF.

The V gene is TRBV10-3, the J gene TRBJ2-5; 8 bases agree with TRBD2. The CDR3 has 16 residues. From germline, CDR1 is ENHRY and CDR2 SYGVKD. Trimming removed 0 bases from V and 4 bases from J; junction bases left unmatched: 7. CDR3 sequence: CAISESGSGVGETQYF. The CDR3 region has the DNA TGTGCCATCAGTGAGTCGGGTAGCGGGGTCGGAGAGACCCAGTACTTC.

The V call is TRBV20-1, the J call TRBJ1-1; possibly TRBD1 for D (5 bases). Germline V lookup: CDR1 DFQATT, CDR2 SNEGSKA (reference sequence). V shed 1 base and J shed 9 bases, with 9 bases lying between them. CDR3 size: 11 residues. CDR3 nucleotides: TGCAGTGCTAGAGGACAGCCGAAAGCTTTCTTT. Its translation is CSARGQPKAFF.

CDR3 nucleotides: TGTGCCAGCAGCTTGGGCCCCGGAAACTACGAGCAGTACTTC. It is translated as CASSLGPGNYEQYF. The rearrangement uses TRBV7-2 and TRBJ2-7; D remains ambiguous. The CDR3 runs 14 residues. Per the germline V gene, CDR1 is SGHTA and CDR2 is FQGNSA. Deletions cut 3 bases from V and 3 bases from J, with 12 bases between. The complete variable domain, with remaining parts taken from reference TRBV7-2 and TRBJ2-7, reads GAGVSQSPSNKVTEKGKDVELRCDPISGHTALYWYRQSLGQGLEFLIYFQGNSAPDKSGLPSDRFSAERTGGSVSTLTIQRTQQEDSAVYLCASSLGPGNYEQYFGPGTRLTVT.

This chain joins TRBV2 and TRBJ2-7; 14 bases map to TRBD2. Germline V gene sequence: CDR1 SNHLY, CDR2 FYNNEI. With V trimmed by 5 bases and J by 9 bases, 12 bases remained unmatched. CDR3 length equals 16 residues. CDR3 in amino acids: CASSSKPGLAGVTQYF. CDR3 bases: TGTGCCAGCAGTTCGAAGCCGGGACTAGCGGGAGTGACGCAGTACTTC.

The V and J genes are TRBV24-1 and TRBJ1-4, with TRBD1 matching 8 bases. This CDR3 comprises 13 residues. V lost 4 bases and J lost 10; bases outside the gene matches: 4. Germline V lookup: CDR1 KGHDR, CDR2 SFDVKD. CDR3 in DNA: TGTGCCACCAGTGACCGGACAGGGAGAAAACTGTTTTTT. As protein: CATSDRTGRKLFF.

The chain combines TRBV30 with TRBJ2-7; a possible D gene is TRBD2 (6 bases). The germline V gene encodes CDR1 GTSNPN and CDR2 SVGIG (reference sequence). The CDR3 is 14 amino acids. The germline V and J ends were trimmed by 3 bases and 1 base, with 13 bases remaining between them. The CDR3 is CAWRLPSESYEQYF. The CDR3, as DNA: TGTGCCTGGAGGCTCCCTAGCGAGTCCTACGAGCAGTACTTC.

V gene TRBV11-2 combines with J gene TRBJ1-6; TRBD1 agrees at 9 bases. The V gene end was trimmed by 5 bases and the J gene end by 10 bases; junction bases not matched to a gene: 9. Germline V gives CDR1 SGHAT, CDR2 FQNNGV. The CDR3 totals 15 residues. CDR3 region: CASSEGTGWGSPLHF. CDR3 nucleotides: TGTGCCAGCAGCGAAGGGACAGGGTGGGGGTCACCCCTCCACTTT.

The chain links TRBV6-5 to TRBJ2-7, with a possible D match to TRBD2 (5 bases). The germline V and J ends were trimmed by 5 bases and 6 bases, with 14 bases remaining between them. CDR1 MNHEY and CDR2 SVGAGI come from the germline V gene. The CDR3 is made up of 13 amino acids. CDR3 bases: TGTGCCAGCAGTCTCCGGGGTGGCGGCGAGCAGTACTTC. Translated: CASSLRGGGEQYF.

The chain joins TRBV6-5 to TRBJ1-2; 7 nucleotides match TRBD1. Germline CDR1 MNHEY, CDR2 SVGAGI. After removal of 5 bases from V and 2 bases from J, the junction contained 5 bases not matched to a gene. This CDR3 spans 14 amino acids. CDR3 in DNA: TGTGCCAGCAGTCCGACAGGGCACAACTATGGCTACACCTTC. It specifies CASSPTGHNYGYTF.

The J gene is TRBJ1-1, the V gene TRBV11-3; D remains unclear. Germline V gives CDR1 SGHNT, CDR2 YENEEA. The CDR3 consists of 14 residues. V was clipped by 5 bases and J by 4 bases, with 14 bases between them. The CDR3 protein is CASSPAAEGTEAFF. CDR3 in DNA: TGTGCCAGCAGCCCTGCGGCGGAGGGCACTGAAGCTTTCTTT.

This clone has just a few counts. The chain employs TRBV3-1 (or the pseudogene TRBV3-2) and TRBJ2-3, with TRBD2 matching 7 bases. This CDR3 is 18 amino acids long. Trimming took 4 bases from V and 0 from J; bases not matched to a gene: 13. Germline V gene sequence: CDR1 LGHDT, CDR2 YNNKEL (reference sequence). DNA for the CDR3: TGTGCCAGCAGCCCGGTGTATTGGGCGGGAGTTAGCACAGATACGCAGTATTTT. Protein: CASSPVYWAGVSTDTQYF.

The chain couples TRBV5-1 to TRBJ1-2; D is perhaps TRBD1 (5 bases). The CDR3 is made up of 12 amino acids. The germline V and J ends were trimmed by 1 base and 6 bases, with 7 bases remaining between them. Germline V gives CDR1 SGHRS, CDR2 YFSETQ. This CDR3 is CASSLQGHGYTF. In nucleotides, the CDR3 is TGCGCCAGCAGCTTGCAGGGCCATGGCTACACCTTC.

This clone was detected a few times. Written as DNA, the CDR3 is TGTGCCAGCAGCGTACCGGATGGCTACACCTTC. It yields the protein CASSVPDGYTF. The rearrangement links TRBV9 to TRBJ1-2, with no clear D. Germline loops: CDR1 SGDLS, CDR2 YYNGEE. V gave up 1 base and J gave up 6 bases, with 4 bases separating them. This CDR3 is built from 11 residues.

The J gene is TRBJ2-1, the V gene TRBV5-1; D remains unclear. CDR1 and CDR2 (germline): SGHRS, YFSETQ. Trimming shortened V by 1 base and J by 0 bases, and 8 bases separated the two germline ends. This CDR3 is 15 amino acids long. In nucleotides, the CDR3 is TGCGCCAGCAGCTTGACTCCGAGCTCCTACAATGAGCAGTTCTTC. Its translation is CASSLTPSSYNEQFF. Full variable domain (rest looked up from reference TRBV5-1 and TRBJ2-1): KAGVTQTPRYLIKTRGQQVTLSCSPISGHRSVSWYQQTPGQGLQFLFEYFSETQRNKGNFPGRFSGRQFSNSRSEMNVSTLELGDSALYLCASSLTPSSYNEQFFGPGTRLTVL.

The genes are TRBV9 and TRBJ2-7, with 10 bases matching TRBD1. Trimming at V came to 0 bases and at J to 7 bases, leaving 4 bases not matched to a gene. In germline, CDR1 is SGDLS, CDR2 YYNGEE. The CDR3 consists of 14 residues. CDR3 sequence reads: CASSVGQGAREQYF. The DNA of the CDR3 is TGTGCCAGCAGCGTAGGACAGGGGGCGAGAGAGCAGTACTTC.

The rearrangement joins TRBV5-4 to TRBJ1-1, with 8 bases matching TRBD1. CDR3 length equals 16 residues. Germline CDR1 and CDR2: SGHNT and YYREEE (reference sequence). Trimming removed 1 base from V and 4 bases from J; junction bases left unmatched: 9. The CDR3, as DNA: TGTGCCAGCAGCTTGAGCCCGACAGGGGCAGCCACTGAAGCTTTCTTT. Its translation is CASSLSPTGAATEAFF.

This clone has a handful of counts. The chain joins TRBV10-3 to TRBJ2-7; the D gene is possibly TRBD2 (6 bases). The CDR3 totals 13 residues. Germline assignment: CDR1 ENHRY and CDR2 SYGVKD. V shed 11 bases and J shed 0 bases, with 14 bases lying between them. CDR3 sequence: CAPTGLLSYEQYF. DNA for the CDR3: TGTGCCCCGACGGGACTCCTCTCCTACGAGCAGTACTTC.

V usage is TRBV5-1 and J usage is TRBJ2-3, with TRBD2 matching over 11 bases. The trim removed 5 bases at V and 1 base at J, leaving 6 bases unmatched. Per germline, CDR1 SGHRS and CDR2 YFSETQ. The CDR3 length is 16 residues. The CDR3 DNA reads TGCGCCAGCAGTCCTACTAGCGGGAGAGGCACAGATACGCAGTATTTT. This sequence encodes CASSPTSGRGTDTQYF.

The chain joins TRBV9 to TRBJ2-5; possibly TRBD2 for D (5 bases). Germline values: CDR1 SGDLS, CDR2 YYNGEE. The CDR3 length is 13 residues. V lost 0 bases to trimming and J lost 7 bases, with 10 bases between them. The DNA for the CDR3 is TGTGCCAGCAGCGTAGAAGGGAGTGGGACCCAGTACTTC. It encodes CASSVEGSGTQYF. Full variable domain (outside the CDR3, taken from reference TRBV9 and TRBJ2-5): DSGVTQTPKHLITATGQRVTLRCSPRSGDLSVYWYQQSLDQGLQFLIQYYNGEERAKGNILERFSAQQFPDLHSELNLSSLELGDSALYFCASSVEGSGTQYFGPGTRLLVL.

V and J are TRBV2 and TRBJ2-5, with 9 bases that match TRBD2. This CDR3 region has 15 residues. Trimming cost V 4 bases and J 3 bases; bases outside gene matches: 6. Germline loops: CDR1 SNHLY, CDR2 FYNNEI. For the CDR3, the DNA is TGTGCCAGCAGTGGGGCGGCTAGCGGGGAAGAGACCCAGTACTTC. Translated: CASSGAASGEETQYF. Complete variable domain (other parts from reference TRBV2 and TRBJ2-5): EPEVTQTPSHQVTQMGQEVILRCVPISNHLYFYWYRQILGQKVEFLVSFYNNEISEKSEIFDDQFSVERPDGSNFTLKIRSTKLEDSAMYFCASSGAASGEETQYFGPGTRLLVL.